This T cell receptor (beta chain) came from a study of tumor-infiltrating lymphocytes in oesophageal squamous cell carcinoma (dated by TCRdb to between 2015 and 2016). The library was obtained by PCR. Sequencing was performed on an Illumina HiSeq 2000. In TCRdb, the public reads were trimmed at Q25 with fastp and aligned with MiXCR, with productive beta chains retained. Each CDR3 protein appears once, grouped with its most common genes and DNA. The sample data list 15,000 to 25,000 distinct CDR3 sequences, and roughly two fifths of these were observed just once. Jointly, the top ten make up 15% to 20% of the sample. The germline V end is reduced by 7 bases and the J end by 5 bases; junction bases left unmatched: 7. The CDR3 has 15 amino acids, counting the end cysteine and phenylalanine. Kept here is only the CDR3 DNA, which spans 45 bases and is read in frame from base 1. Many counts were recorded for this clonotype. No cognate antigen has been identified for it. The record has no base qualities; no much larger clone is one base away.

This clonotype originated in a male donor with esophageal squamous cell carcinoma. This chain joins TRBV12-3 or TRBV12-4 to TRBJ2-7, and 14 junction bases match TRBD2. The material sequenced was esophageal tumor tissue. The nucleotide sequence reads as follows: TGTGCCAGCAAGCGGACTAGCGGGGGGATAAACGAGCAGTACTTC. Its protein is CASKRTSGGINEQYF.